This T cell receptor (beta chain) comes out of a study of blood T cell repertoires in COVID-19. Study background: The United States, Italy and Spain supplied acute and convalescent COVID-19 samples.

Profiling relied on immunoSEQ multiplex PCR, and the TCRdb table lists in-frame clones only, not all of them. The sample shows fewer than 350,000 clones, about 85% of them seen only once. CDR1 SGHAT and CDR2 FQNNGV come from the germline V gene. Trimming cost V 5 bases and J 2 bases, with 17 bases left between them. The CDR3 runs 16 residues. Adults between about 18 and 89 years of age took part from 24 US areas. Cohorts were assigned according to the clinical history that participants reported. Exposed enrollees encountered a COVID-19 case at some point within 2 weeks before study entry. This sequence joins TRBV11-2 and TRBJ2-3; D gene unclear. The sequencing sample was made of PBMCs or T cells enriched from blood (not recorded which). This TCR was sampled from a woman aged 25 to 39 who had been exposed to COVID-19. CDR3 amino acids: CASSPSSETYTDTQYF. The CDR3 nucleotides are TGTGCCAGCAGCCCCTCCAGCGAAACCTACACAGATACGCAGTATTTT.